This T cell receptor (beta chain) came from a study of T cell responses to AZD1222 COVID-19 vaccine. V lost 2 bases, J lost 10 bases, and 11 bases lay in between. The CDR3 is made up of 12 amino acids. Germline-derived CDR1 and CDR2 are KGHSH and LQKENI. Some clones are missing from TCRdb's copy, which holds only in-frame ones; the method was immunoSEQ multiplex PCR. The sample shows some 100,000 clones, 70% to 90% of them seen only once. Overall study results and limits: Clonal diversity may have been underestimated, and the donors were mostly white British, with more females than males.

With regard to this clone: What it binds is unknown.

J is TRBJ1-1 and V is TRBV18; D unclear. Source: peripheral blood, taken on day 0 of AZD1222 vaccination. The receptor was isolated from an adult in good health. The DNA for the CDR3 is TGTGCCAGCTCACCAGAAGCCGGAGGAGCTTTCTTT. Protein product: CASSPEAGGAFF.